The 9 T cell receptor beta chains reported below all come from one sample, sequenced in a study of cytomegalovirus exposure and HLA in healthy donors. The PCR contained 60 Vbeta and 13 Jbeta primers. Sequencing was performed with immunoSEQ multiplex PCR; in TCRdb, only in-frame clones are kept and a portion is missing. This sample contains some 130,000 clones. The source material was PBMCs. Source of these receptors: a young man in good health and CMV-seronegative.

The gene calls are TRBV18 and TRBJ1-1, with TRBD1 matching over 7 bases. Germline V gene lookup returns CDR1 KGHSH and CDR2 LQKENI. The trim removed 3 bases at V and 2 bases at J, leaving 6 bases unmatched. This CDR3 has 15 residues. The CDR3 region has the DNA TGTGCCAGCTCACCGCAGACAGGGACAAACACTGAAGCTTTCTTT. This sequence encodes CASSPQTGTNTEAFF.

This chain connects TRBV5-1 to TRBJ2-3, with TRBD1 identical over 8 bases. Unmatched junction bases numbered 12, after V lost 4 bases and J lost 2 bases. This CDR3 is built from 17 residues. The germline V gene has CDR1 SGHRS and CDR2 YFSETQ. CDR3 nucleotides: TGCGCCAGCAGCCCCTTTACCGGGACAGGACTCACAGATACGCAGTATTTT. Residues: CASSPFTGTGLTDTQYF.

The rearrangement joins TRBV6-1 to TRBJ2-7, with D possibly matching TRBD1 (6 bases). Trimming removed 3 bases from V and 6 bases from J, with 12 bases in between. This CDR3 spans 13 amino acids. Germline assignment: CDR1 MNHNS and CDR2 SASEGT. CDR3 in DNA: TGTGCCAGCAGTGAGCGGCAGGGGACCGAGCAGTACTTC. This sequence encodes CASSERQGTEQYF.

The chain recombines TRBV4-3 with TRBJ2-1; 7 nucleotides align to TRBD2. The CDR3 extends over 15 amino acids. From germline, CDR1 is LGHNA and CDR2 YSLEER. Trimming took 1 base from V and 6 from J; bases not matched to a gene: 6. As DNA, the CDR3 is TGCGCCAGCAGCCAAGGACTAGCCGGGGCCAATGAGCAGTTCTTC. Residues: CASSQGLAGANEQFF.

The V call is TRBV18, the J call TRBJ1-1; D perhaps matches TRBD1 (5 bases). The V and J ends lost 1 base and 1 base respectively, with 10 bases between them. The CDR3 totals 15 residues. Germline-derived CDR1 and CDR2 are KGHSH and LQKENI. For the CDR3, the DNA is TGTGCCAGCTCACCACAGGGGCAGTCGAACACTGAAGCTTTCTTT. This gives the protein CASSPQGQSNTEAFF.

The chain couples TRBV6-6 to TRBJ1-2; 9 nucleotides line up with TRBD1. The length of the CDR3 is 15 residues. Trimming at V came to 4 bases and at J to 6 bases, leaving 9 bases not matched to a gene. CDR1 MNHNY and CDR2 SVGAGI come from the germline V gene (reference sequence). For the CDR3, the DNA is TGTGCCAGCAGTTCCACGCAACAGGGGGCAAATGGCTACACCTTC. This translates into CASSSTQQGANGYTF.

V usage is TRBV9 and J usage is TRBJ2-1; D uncertain. The CDR3 is 12 residues long. The germline V gene has CDR1 SGDLS and CDR2 YYNGEE. V was trimmed by 4 bases and J by 5 bases, leaving 7 bases between them. The CDR3 bases are TGTGCCAGCAGCCCCGTTGACAATGAGCAGTTCTTC. As protein: CASSPVDNEQFF.

This chain connects TRBV7-3 to TRBJ2-2; no reliable D call. Germline CDR1 SGHTA, CDR2 FQGTGA. The CDR3 contains 15 residues. V lost 0 bases, J lost 1 base, and 6 bases lay in between. In DNA, the CDR3 is TGTGCCAGCAGCTTAACGACGGGGAACACCGGGGAGCTGTTTTTT. This encodes CASSLTTGNTGELFF.

This sequence joins TRBV7-3 and TRBJ1-1; 9 nucleotides agree with TRBD1. V was clipped by 5 bases and J by 8 bases; unmatched bases: 6. Germline lookup yields CDR1 SGHTA and CDR2 FQGTGA. This CDR3 is 13 amino acids long. CDR3 residues: CASSQTGTGEAFF. The CDR3 nucleotides read TGTGCCAGCAGCCAGACGGGGACAGGGGAAGCTTTCTTT.